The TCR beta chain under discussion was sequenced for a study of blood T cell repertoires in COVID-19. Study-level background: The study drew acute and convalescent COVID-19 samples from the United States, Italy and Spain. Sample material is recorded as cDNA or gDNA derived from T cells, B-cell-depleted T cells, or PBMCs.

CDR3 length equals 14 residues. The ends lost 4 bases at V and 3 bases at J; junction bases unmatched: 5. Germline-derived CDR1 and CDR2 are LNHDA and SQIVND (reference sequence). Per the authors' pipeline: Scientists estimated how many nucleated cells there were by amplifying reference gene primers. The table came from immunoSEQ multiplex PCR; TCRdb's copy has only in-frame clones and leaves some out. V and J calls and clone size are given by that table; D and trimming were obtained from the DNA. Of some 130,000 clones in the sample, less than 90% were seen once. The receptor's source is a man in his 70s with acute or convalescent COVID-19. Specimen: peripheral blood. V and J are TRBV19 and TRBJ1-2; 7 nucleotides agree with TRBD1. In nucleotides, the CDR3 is TGTGCCAGTAGTAAGGGACAGTTTTACTATGGCTACACCTTC. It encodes CASSKGQFYYGYTF.